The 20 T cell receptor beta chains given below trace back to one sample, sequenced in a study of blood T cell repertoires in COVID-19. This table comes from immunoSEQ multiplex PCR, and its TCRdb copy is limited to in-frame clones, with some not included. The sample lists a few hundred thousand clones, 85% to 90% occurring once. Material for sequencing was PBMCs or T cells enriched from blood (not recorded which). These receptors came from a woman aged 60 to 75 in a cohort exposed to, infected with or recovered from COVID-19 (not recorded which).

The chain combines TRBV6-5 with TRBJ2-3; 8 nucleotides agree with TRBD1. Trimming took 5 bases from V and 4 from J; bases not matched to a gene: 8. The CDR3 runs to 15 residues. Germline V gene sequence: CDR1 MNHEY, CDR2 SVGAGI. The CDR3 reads CASSPGQGASDTQYF. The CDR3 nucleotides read TGTGCCAGCAGTCCAGGGCAGGGGGCCTCAGATACGCAGTATTTT.

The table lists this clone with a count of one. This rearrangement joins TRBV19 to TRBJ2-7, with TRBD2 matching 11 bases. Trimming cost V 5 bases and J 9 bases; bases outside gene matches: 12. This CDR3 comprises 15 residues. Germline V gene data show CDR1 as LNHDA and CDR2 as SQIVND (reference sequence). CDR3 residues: CASSFATSGTRAQYF. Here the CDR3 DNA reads TGTGCCAGTAGTTTTGCGACTAGCGGGACAAGAGCGCAGTACTTC.

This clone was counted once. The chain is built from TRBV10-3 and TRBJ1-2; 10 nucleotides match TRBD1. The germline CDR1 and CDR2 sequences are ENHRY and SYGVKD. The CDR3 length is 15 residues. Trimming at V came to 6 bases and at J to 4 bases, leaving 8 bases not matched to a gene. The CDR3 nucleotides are TGTGCCATCAGGGCCGGGACAGGGGTTCTCTATGGCTACACCTTC. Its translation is CAIRAGTGVLYGYTF.

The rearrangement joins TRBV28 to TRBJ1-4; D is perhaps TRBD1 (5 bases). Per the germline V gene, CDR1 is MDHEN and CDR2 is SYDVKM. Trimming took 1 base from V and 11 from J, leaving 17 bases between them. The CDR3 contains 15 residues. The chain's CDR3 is CASSLSSQGGHKLFF. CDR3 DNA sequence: TGTGCCAGCAGTTTATCCAGTCAGGGAGGTCATAAACTGTTTTTT. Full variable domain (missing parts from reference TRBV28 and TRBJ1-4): DVKVTQSSRYLVKRTGEKVFLECVQDMDHENMFWYRQDPGLGLRLIYFSYDVKMKEKGDIPEGYSVSREKKERFSLILESASTNQTSMYLCASSLSSQGGHKLFFGSGTQLSVL.

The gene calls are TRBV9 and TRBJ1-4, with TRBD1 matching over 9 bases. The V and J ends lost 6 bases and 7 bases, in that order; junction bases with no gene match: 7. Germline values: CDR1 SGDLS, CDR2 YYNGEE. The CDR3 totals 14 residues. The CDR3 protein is CASTPGTGLEKLFF. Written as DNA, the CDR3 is TGTGCCAGCACCCCTGGGACAGGGCTTGAAAAACTGTTTTTT.

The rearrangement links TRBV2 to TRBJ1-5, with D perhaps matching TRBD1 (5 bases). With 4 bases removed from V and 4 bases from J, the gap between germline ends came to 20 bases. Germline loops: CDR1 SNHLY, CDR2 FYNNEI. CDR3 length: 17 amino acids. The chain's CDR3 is CASSGARGRLGNQPQHF. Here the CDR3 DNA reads TGTGCCAGCAGTGGGGCCCGGGGGAGATTGGGAAATCAGCCCCAGCATTTT.

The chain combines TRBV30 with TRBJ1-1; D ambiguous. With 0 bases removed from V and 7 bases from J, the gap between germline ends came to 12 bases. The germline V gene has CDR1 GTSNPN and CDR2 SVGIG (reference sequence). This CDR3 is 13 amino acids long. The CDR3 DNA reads TGTGCCTGGAGTGTACGGAGGGAGGATGAAGCTTTCTTT. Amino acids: CAWSVRREDEAFF.

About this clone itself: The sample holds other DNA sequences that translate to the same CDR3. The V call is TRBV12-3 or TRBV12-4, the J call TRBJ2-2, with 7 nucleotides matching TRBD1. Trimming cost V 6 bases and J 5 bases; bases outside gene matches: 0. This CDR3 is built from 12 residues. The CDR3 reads CASSRGTGELFF. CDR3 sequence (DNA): TGTGCCAGCAGCAGGGGGACCGGGGAGCTGTTTTTT.

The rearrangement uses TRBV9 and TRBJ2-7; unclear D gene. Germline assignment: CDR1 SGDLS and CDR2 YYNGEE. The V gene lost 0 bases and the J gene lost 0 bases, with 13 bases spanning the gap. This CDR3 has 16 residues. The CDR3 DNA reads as TGTGCCAGCAGCGTAGCAGGTCCGCGTTACTCCTACGAGCAGTACTTC. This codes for CASSVAGPRYSYEQYF.

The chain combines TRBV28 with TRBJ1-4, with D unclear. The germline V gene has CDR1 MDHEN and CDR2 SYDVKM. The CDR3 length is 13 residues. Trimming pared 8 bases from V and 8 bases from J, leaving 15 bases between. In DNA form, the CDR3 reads TGTGCCAGCGAGGACTTCGATGCCGAAAAACTGTTTTTT. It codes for CASEDFDAEKLFF.

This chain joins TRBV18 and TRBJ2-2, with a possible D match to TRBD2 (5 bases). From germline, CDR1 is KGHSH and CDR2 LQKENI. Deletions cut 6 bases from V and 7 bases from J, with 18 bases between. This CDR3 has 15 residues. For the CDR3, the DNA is TGTGCCAGCTCCACCGGCCAGGCCGCGGGCGGGGAGCTGTTTTTT. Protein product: CASSTGQAAGGELFF.

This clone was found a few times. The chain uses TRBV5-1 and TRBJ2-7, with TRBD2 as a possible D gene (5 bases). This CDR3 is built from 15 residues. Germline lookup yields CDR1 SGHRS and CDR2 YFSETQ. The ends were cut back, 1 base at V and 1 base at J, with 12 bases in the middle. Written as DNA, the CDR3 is TGCGCCAGCAGCTTGTCGGTAGCGAGATCCTACGAGCAGTACTTC. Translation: CASSLSVARSYEQYF.

In DNA form, the CDR3 reads TGTGCCAGCGCTACAGGCTCTAGATATGGCTACACCTTC. Residues: CASATGSRYGYTF. The chain uses TRBV2 and TRBJ1-2; perhaps TRBD1 as D (5 bases). This CDR3 has 13 amino acids. Deletions cut 8 bases from V and 5 bases from J, with 15 bases between. Germline V gene sequence: CDR1 SNHLY, CDR2 FYNNEI.

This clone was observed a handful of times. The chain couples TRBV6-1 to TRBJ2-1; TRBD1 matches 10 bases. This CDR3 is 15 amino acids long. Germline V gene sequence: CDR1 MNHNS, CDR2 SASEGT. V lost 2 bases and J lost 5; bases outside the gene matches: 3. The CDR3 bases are TGTGCCAGCAGTGAACCGGGACAGGGGAACAATGAGCAGTTCTTC. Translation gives CASSEPGQGNNEQFF.

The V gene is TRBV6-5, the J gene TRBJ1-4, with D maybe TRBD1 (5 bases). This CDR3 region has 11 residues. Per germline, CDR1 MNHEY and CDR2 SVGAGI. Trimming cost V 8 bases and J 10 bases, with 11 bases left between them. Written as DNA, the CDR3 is TGTGCCAGCCAGGGAAACGGAAAACTGTTTTTT. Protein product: CASQGNGKLFF.

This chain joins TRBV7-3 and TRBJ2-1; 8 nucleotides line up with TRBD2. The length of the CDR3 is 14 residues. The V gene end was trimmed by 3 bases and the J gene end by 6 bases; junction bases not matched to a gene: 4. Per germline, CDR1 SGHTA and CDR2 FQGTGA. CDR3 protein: CASSLSSGINEQFF. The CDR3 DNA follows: TGTGCCAGCAGCTTGAGTAGCGGGATCAATGAGCAGTTCTTC.

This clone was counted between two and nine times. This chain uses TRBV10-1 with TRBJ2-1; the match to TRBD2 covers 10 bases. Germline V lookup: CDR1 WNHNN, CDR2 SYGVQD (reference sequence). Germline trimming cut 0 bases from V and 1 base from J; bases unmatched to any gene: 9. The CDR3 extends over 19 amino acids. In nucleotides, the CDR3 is TGCGCCAGCAGTGAGTCGGCTAGCGGGAGAGGATCGTCCTACAATGAGCAGTTCTTC. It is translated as CASSESASGRGSSYNEQFF.

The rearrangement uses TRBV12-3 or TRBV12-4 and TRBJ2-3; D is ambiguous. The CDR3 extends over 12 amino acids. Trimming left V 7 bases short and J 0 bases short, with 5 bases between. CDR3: CASKRSTDTQYF. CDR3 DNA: TGTGCCAGCAAGCGCAGCACAGATACGCAGTATTTT.

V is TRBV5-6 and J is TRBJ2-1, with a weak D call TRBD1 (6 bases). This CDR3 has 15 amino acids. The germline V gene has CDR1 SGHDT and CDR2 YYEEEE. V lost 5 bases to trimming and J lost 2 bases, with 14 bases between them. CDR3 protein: CASSAAGQPYNEQFF. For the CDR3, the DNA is TGTGCCAGCAGTGCTGCCGGACAGCCCTACAATGAGCAGTTCTTC.

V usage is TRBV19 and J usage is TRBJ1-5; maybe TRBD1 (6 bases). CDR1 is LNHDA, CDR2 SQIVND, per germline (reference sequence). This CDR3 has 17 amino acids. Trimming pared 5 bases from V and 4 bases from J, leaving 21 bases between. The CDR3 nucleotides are TGTGCCAGTAGTCCCCGAGGGGGGGAGGGGATAAATCAGCCCCAGCATTTT. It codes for CASSPRGGEGINQPQHF.